This T cell receptor (beta chain) was obtained from a study of blood T cell repertoires in COVID-19. The overall study: The analysed material was cDNA or gDNA that came from T cells, B-cell-depleted T cells, or PBMCs.

In Seattle, patients joined the study during active infection and were tracked longitudinally. Under the authors' procedure: Reference gene primer amplification gave estimated nucleated cell counts. Method: immunoSEQ multiplex PCR; TCRdb's copy keeps in-frame clones and lacks some. The V and J calls and clone size were taken over from that table, and D and trimming were inferred from the DNA. The sample includes a few hundred thousand clones, around 87% of them seen just once. This clone was seen a single time. The sequenced material came from peripheral blood. This clonotype was obtained from a woman in her twenties or thirties with COVID-19, enrolled during active disease.

Written as DNA, the CDR3 is TGTGCCACAGGAGAGGCTAGCGGGAGACCAGATACGCAGTATTTT. Protein sequence: CATGEASGRPDTQYF. The chain is built from TRBV5-5 and TRBJ2-3; 10 bases agree with TRBD2. Per germline, CDR1 SGHKS and CDR2 YYEKEE (reference sequence). The trim removed 9 bases at V and 4 bases at J, leaving 11 bases unmatched. The CDR3 length is 15 residues. The full variable domain, its missing parts supplied by reference TRBV5-5 and TRBJ2-3, is DAGVTQSPTHLIKTRGQQVTLRCSPISGHKSVSWYQQVLGQGPQFIFQYYEKEERGRGNFPDRFSARQFPNYSSELNVNALLLGDSALYLCATGEASGRPDTQYFGPGTRLTVL.